The present TCR beta chain was sequenced within a study of glioma-infiltrating T cells after dendritic cell vaccination. For the study at large: Patients had newly diagnosed or recurrent glioblastoma and received dendritic cell vaccines.

Overall study results and limits: Higher pretreatment TIL content predicted longer progression-free time and survival.

To note about this clone: Antigen unknown.

Profiled with immunoSEQ multiplex PCR; TCRdb holds only in-frame clones, not every one. The sample has 65,000 to 90,000 clones, over 75% seen once; the top ten hold around 2.3%. V was shortened by 4 bases and J by 2 bases, with 14 bases between the two germline ends. There are 16 residues in the CDR3. CDR1 is SGHVS and CDR2 is FNYEAQ in the germline V gene. Sequenced material: blood, taken before dendritic cell vaccination. The TCR was taken from a human donor with glioblastoma. V gene TRBV7-6 combines with J gene TRBJ2-2; possibly TRBD2 for D (5 bases). The CDR3 sequence is CASSSPPGSNTGELFF. The CDR3 DNA sequence: TGTGCCAGCAGCTCGCCCCCGGGATCCAACACCGGGGAGCTGTTTTTT.